The present entry profiles one T cell receptor (beta chain) with its context. Its antigen is undetermined. CDR3 length: 16 amino acids. Trimming removed 7 bases from V and 2 bases from J; junction bases left unmatched: 9. In germline, CDR1 is SNHLY, CDR2 FYNNEI. The data stem from a study of radiotherapy plus CTLA-4 blockade in lung cancer. Study details: Among enrolled patients, about 18% responded and roughly 28% achieved disease control.

General observations from the study: Subsequent to radiotherapy plus ipilimumab, tumor-derived TCR clones underwent expansion in blood. The authors reported that early blood T cell clone dynamics, with interferon-beta, best predicted response.

Here immunoSEQ multiplex PCR was the method, and the copy in TCRdb shows in-frame clones only, minus some. The sample has some 110,000 clones, 78% seen once. Ipilimumab-mediated CTLA-4 blockade plus focal radiation was given to patients having chemo-refractory metastatic non-small-cell lung cancer. This clonotype was obtained from a human donor with non-small cell lung cancer who had a partial response to radiotherapy plus ipilimumab. The J gene is TRBJ2-1, the V gene TRBV2, with TRBD1 matching over 9 bases. Sequenced material: peripheral blood, taken from a patient treated with radiotherapy plus ipilimumab. The CDR3 coding sequence is TGTGCCAGCAACGGACAGGGGATAACCCCCTACAATGAGCAGTTCTTC. Translation: CASNGQGITPYNEQFF. The entire variable domain, with the rest obtained from reference TRBV2 and TRBJ2-1, is as follows: EPEVTQTPSHQVTQMGQEVILRCVPISNHLYFYWYRQILGQKVEFLVSFYNNEISEKSEIFDDQFSVERPDGSNFTLKIRSTKLEDSAMYFCASNGQGITPYNEQFFGPGTRLTVL.